Given below is one T cell receptor beta chain in context. The data derive from a study of OX40 agonist ivuxolimab in advanced cancers. Here immunoSEQ multiplex PCR was the method, and the copy in TCRdb shows in-frame clones only, minus some. This repertoire shows around 54,000 clones, roughly 94% found once; its top ten account for approximately 12%. The CDR3 is made up of 14 amino acids. Trimming at V came to 3 bases and at J to 5 bases, leaving 6 bases not matched to a gene. CDR1 is SGHNT and CDR2 is YYREEE in the germline V gene (reference sequence). Sequencing was performed on CD4+ or CD8+ T cells sorted from blood, taken in a trial of the OX40 agonist ivuxolimab. The source is an adult with an advanced solid tumor such as melanoma, head and neck, liver or kidney cancer. The chain has TRBV5-4 and TRBJ2-7, with 9 bases matching TRBD1. CDR3: CASSSRDRVHEQYF. CDR3 sequence (DNA): TGTGCCAGCAGCTCCCGGGACAGGGTCCACGAGCAGTACTTC.